This T cell receptor beta chain was obtained from a study of beta chain features in type 1 diabetes. Overall study context: All samples together contributed about 100,000,000 sorted cells for examination.

CDR3 size: 15 residues. J lost 9 bases, V lost 3 bases, and 10 bases had no gene match. CDR1 SGHTA and CDR2 FQGNSA come from the germline V gene. For this clone: The antigen is not known.

Study results and limitations: More deletions and fewer insertions at VDJ junctions were seen in type 1 diabetes patients. The influence of HLA type on TCRB rearrangement stayed undetermined.

Every isolated RNA sample was fully reverse transcribed, so sequencing captured expressed TCRB transcripts. Profiling relied on immunoSEQ multiplex PCR, and the TCRdb table lists in-frame clones only, not all of them. The data contain 450,000 or so clones, roughly 10% of them singletons. The receptor's source is a young woman in good health. Material for sequencing was naive CD4+ T cells from blood. V is TRBV7-2 and J is TRBJ2-1; TRBD2 agrees at 8 bases. CDR3 sequence: CASSFGLAVEFEQFF. DNA of the CDR3: TGTGCCAGCAGCTTTGGACTAGCCGTCGAGTTTGAGCAGTTCTTC.